This passage covers 2 T cell receptor beta chains from one sample sequenced in a study of metastatic and nonmetastatic thyroid tumors. Thyroid surgery had not been preceded by any treatment in any patient. With MiXCR, TCRdb reprocessed the PCR reads. The table has 35,000 to 50,000 clones, roughly 18% seen once. Material for sequencing was blood. Receptors originate from a female donor with papillary thyroid cancer or a benign thyroid nodule (not recorded which). Some clones in this sample may be carry-over from other donors' samples.

For this clone: At one end the junction does not follow the germline gene, possibly because of a read error. The CDR3: CASSLVGGVMYQDTQYF. The CDR3 nucleotides read TGTGCCAGCAGCTTAGTTGGCGGGGTGATGTACCAAGATACCCAGTACTTC. The J gene is TRBJ2-5, the V gene TRBV11-2; TRBD2 might be the D (6 bases). Germline V CDR1 and CDR2: SGHAT, FQNNGV. The CDR3 sequence is 17 residues long.

This clone has a count of ten or more. This chain connects TRBV6-1 to TRBJ2-1; D unclear. Trimming took off 2 bases at V and 10 bases at J, with 9 bases between the two ends. Germline V CDR1 and CDR2: MNHNS, SASEGT. This CDR3 has 12 amino acids. The CDR3 spells CASSELLTEQFF. DNA of the CDR3: TGTGCCAGCAGTGAATTGCTAACAGAGCAGTTCTTC.